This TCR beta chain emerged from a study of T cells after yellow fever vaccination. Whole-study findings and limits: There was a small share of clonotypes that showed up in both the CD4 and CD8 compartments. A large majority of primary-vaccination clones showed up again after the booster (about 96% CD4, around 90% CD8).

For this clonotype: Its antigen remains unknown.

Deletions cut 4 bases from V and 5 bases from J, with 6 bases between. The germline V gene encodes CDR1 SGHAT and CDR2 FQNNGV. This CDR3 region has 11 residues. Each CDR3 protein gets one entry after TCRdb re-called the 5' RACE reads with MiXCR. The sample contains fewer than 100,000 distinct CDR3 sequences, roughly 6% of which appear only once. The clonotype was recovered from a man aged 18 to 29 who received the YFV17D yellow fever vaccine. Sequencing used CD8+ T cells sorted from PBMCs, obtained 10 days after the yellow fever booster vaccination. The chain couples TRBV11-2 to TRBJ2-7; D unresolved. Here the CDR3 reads CASSSIHEQYF. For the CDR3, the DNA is TGTGCCAGCAGCTCCATCCACGAGCAGTACTTC.